Sequencing of this T cell receptor (beta chain) was carried out in a study of blood T cell repertoires in COVID-19. Germline loops: CDR1 MNHEY, CDR2 SVGAGI. The CDR3 spans 15 residues. With 2 bases clipped from V and 5 bases from J, the junction kept 8 bases outside the gene matches. Produced via immunoSEQ multiplex PCR; TCRdb's table is partial and in-frame only. Of some 300,000 clones listed, 90% are singletons. The chain couples TRBV6-5 to TRBJ2-5, with 7 bases identical to TRBD2. The clonotype comes from a woman aged 25-40 years who had been exposed to COVID-19. Sample: PBMCs or T cells enriched from blood (not recorded which). The CDR3 bases are TGTGCCAGCAGTTACGTGGCTAGCGGAGGGGAGACCCAGTACTTC. Its translation: CASSYVASGGETQYF.